Listed here are 16 T cell receptor beta chains from one sample, sequenced in a study of Tregs in tolerant kidney transplant recipients. The assay was immunoSEQ multiplex PCR, and TCRdb's table has in-frame clones only and misses some. The repertoire consists of fewer than 100,000 clones, with roughly 90% occurring once and the leading ten covering 0.3% to 0.4%. This specimen was Tregs from blood, taken before the transplant. These receptors originate from a human donor who received a combined kidney and bone marrow transplant.

The chain joins TRBV27 to TRBJ2-3; D is undetermined. Germline CDR1 is MNHEY and CDR2 is SMNVEV (reference sequence). CDR3 length equals 15 residues. V was pared by 5 bases and J by 2 bases, with 14 bases between. The CDR3 sequence: CASSVLGTTTDTQYF. The CDR3 coding sequence is TGTGCCAGCAGTGTCCTGGGCACCACCACAGATACGCAGTATTTT.

This clone appeared once. V gene TRBV19 combines with J gene TRBJ1-5; 7 positions match TRBD1. Unmatched junction bases numbered 5, after V lost 6 bases and J lost 3 bases. Germline values: CDR1 LNHDA, CDR2 SQIVND (reference sequence). The CDR3 loop spans 14 amino acids. CDR3 coding DNA: TGTGCCAGTAGCCGGGGACAGAACAATCAGCCCCAGCATTTT. It yields the protein CASSRGQNNQPQHF.

The J gene is TRBJ2-3, the V gene TRBV30; 13 nucleotides match TRBD2. CDR3 length: 16 amino acids. The trim removed 3 bases at V and 4 bases at J, leaving 7 bases unmatched. From germline, CDR1 is GTSNPN and CDR2 SVGIG (reference sequence). The CDR3 DNA reads as TGTGCCTGGAGGGACCGGACTAGCGGGAGCCCAGATACGCAGTATTTT. Amino acid sequence: CAWRDRTSGSPDTQYF.

The chain links TRBV5-1 to TRBJ2-7, with TRBD2 identical over 14 bases. Germline CDR1 reads SGHRS; CDR2 reads YFSETQ. This CDR3 comprises 15 residues. The V and J ends lost 0 bases and 6 bases, in that order; junction bases with no gene match: 2. CDR3 bases: TGCGCCAGCAGCTTGGAAGGACTAGCGGGAGGCGAGCAGTACTTC. The encoded protein is CASSLEGLAGGEQYF.

This chain links TRBV30 with TRBJ2-3, with 10 bases matching TRBD2. With 3 bases clipped from V and 4 bases from J, the junction kept 10 bases outside the gene matches. The germline gives CDR1 GTSNPN, CDR2 SVGIG (reference sequence). The CDR3 totals 16 residues. CDR3 nucleotides: TGTGCCTGGAGCCTAAGCGGGAGGGCCGTCGCAGATACGCAGTATTTT. Encoded protein: CAWSLSGRAVADTQYF.

The V and J genes are TRBV27 and TRBJ2-3; TRBD1 matches at 9 bases. Germline-derived CDR1 and CDR2 are MNHEY and SMNVEV (reference sequence). The CDR3 totals 15 residues. The ends lost 6 bases at V and 4 bases at J; junction bases unmatched: 8. CDR3 amino acids: CASSWGGTGSDTQYF. CDR3 nucleotides: TGTGCCAGCAGCTGGGGCGGGACAGGGTCAGATACGCAGTATTTT.

V is TRBV15 and J is TRBJ1-2; no clear D. Per germline, CDR1 LNHNV and CDR2 YYDKDF (reference sequence). The CDR3 runs 14 residues. Trimming left V 1 base short and J 2 bases short, with 8 bases between. The CDR3 sequence: CATSRGGQNYGYTF. The CDR3 DNA reads as TGTGCCACCAGCAGAGGCGGCCAAAACTATGGCTACACCTTC.

This rearrangement joins TRBV27 to TRBJ2-2; D is undetermined. With 5 bases removed from V and 2 bases from J, the gap between germline ends came to 15 bases. The CDR3 sequence is 16 residues long. Germline CDR1 MNHEY, CDR2 SMNVEV (reference sequence). The DNA for the CDR3 is TGTGCCAGCAGTCGAAGGCCGGGTCTTAACACCGGGGAGCTGTTTTTT. It translates to CASSRRPGLNTGELFF.

The chain has TRBV5-1 and TRBJ2-3, with TRBD2 matching over 7 bases. The CDR3 runs 15 residues. CDR1 is SGHRS and CDR2 is YFSETQ in the germline V gene. J was trimmed by 0 bases and V by 3 bases; bases with no gene match: 4. The DNA of the CDR3 is TGCGCCAGCAGCTCAGCGGGATGGAGCACAGATACGCAGTATTTT. This gives the protein CASSSAGWSTDTQYF.

This clone was detected only once. This sequence joins TRBV23-1 and TRBJ2-7; a weak D match, TRBD1 (6 bases). Being an ORF, TRBV23-1 has a function that is uncertain. V lost 2 bases, J lost 1 base, and 12 bases lay in between. This CDR3 comprises 15 residues. CDR3 amino acids: CASSQHRETSYEQYF. The CDR3 bases are TGCGCCAGCAGTCAACACAGGGAAACTTCCTACGAGCAGTACTTC.

The chain employs TRBV6-6 and TRBJ1-5, with unresolved D. The V end lost 0 bases, the J end lost 1 base, and 4 bases lay between the germline ends. From germline, CDR1 is MNHNY and CDR2 SVGAGI (reference sequence). This CDR3 has 14 amino acids. In DNA form, the CDR3 reads TGTGCCAGCAGTTACTCGATGAGCAATCAGCCCCAGCATTTT. Amino acids: CASSYSMSNQPQHF.

The chain employs TRBV6-5 and TRBJ2-2; D gene ambiguous. CDR1 is MNHEY, CDR2 SVGAGI, per germline. CDR3 length equals 11 residues. V lost 6 bases, J lost 5 bases, and 4 bases lay in between. The CDR3 region is CASRKTGELFF. Here the CDR3 DNA reads TGTGCCAGCAGAAAAACCGGGGAGCTGTTTTTT.

The chain has TRBV28 and TRBJ1-6, with TRBD1 matching over 9 bases. Germline assignment: CDR1 MDHEN and CDR2 SYDVKM. V lost 5 bases, J lost 10 bases, and 12 bases stayed unmatched. CDR3 size: 16 residues. Written as DNA, the CDR3 is TGTGCCAGCAGTACAGGCGGGACAGGGAAGAAATCACCCCTCCACTTT. Protein product: CASSTGGTGKKSPLHF.

The gene calls are TRBV27 and TRBJ1-5, with D possibly matching TRBD1 (5 bases). V was clipped by 2 bases and J by 0 bases, with 17 bases between them. This CDR3 is 18 amino acids long. The germline gives CDR1 MNHEY, CDR2 SMNVEV (reference sequence). This chain's CDR3 is CASSLRGPRPYSNQPQHF. As DNA, the CDR3 is TGTGCCAGCAGTTTAAGGGGACCGAGACCGTATAGCAATCAGCCCCAGCATTTT.

The rearrangement uses TRBV6-1 and TRBJ1-2; weak D call: TRBD1 (6 bases). Germline V gene lookup returns CDR1 MNHNS and CDR2 SASEGT. The germline V and J ends were trimmed by 8 bases and 4 bases, with 20 bases remaining between them. This CDR3 is built from 15 residues. The CDR3 DNA is TGTGCCAGCCGAATGGGTGGGGGCGAGGGCTATGGCTACACCTTC. It is translated as CASRMGGGEGYGYTF.

This clone was recorded only once. This chain joins TRBV19 and TRBJ2-2, with TRBD1 matching 8 bases. The CDR3 spans 15 residues. Germline V gives CDR1 LNHDA, CDR2 SQIVND (reference sequence). V trimming: 3 bases; J trimming: 2 bases; junction bases outside the gene matches: 2. The CDR3 reads CASSMDRANTGELFF. The DNA for the CDR3 is TGTGCCAGTAGTATGGACAGGGCCAACACCGGGGAGCTGTTTTTT.